This TCR beta chain was obtained from a study of T-cell memory formation after mild COVID-19. Study-wide context: In these data, TCR clusters were largely donor specific.

Study-wide points: Clones which contracted sat mainly in CM and EM if CD4+, and in EMRA if CD8+.

In its sample, this clonotype was seen a few times. The antigen remains unidentified. TCR alpha and TCR beta cDNA libraries carrying sample barcodes and UMIs came from 5'RACE with constant-segment primers. TCRdb reprocessed the 5' RACE reads via MiXCR and lists one record per CDR3 protein. The sample includes some 120,000 distinct CDR3 sequences, about a sixth of them seen just once. Germline CDR1 reads SGHKS; CDR2 reads YYEKEE (reference sequence). V dropped 3 bases and J dropped 6 bases, with 18 bases sitting between them. The CDR3 consists of 16 residues. The V gene is TRBV5-5, the J gene TRBJ2-2; D may be TRBD2 (6 bases). The sequence derives from an adult woman who had mild COVID-19 (a few samples of this study predate the infection). Cell type and time point are not known. The sequenced sample was PBMCs or a T cell subset sorted from them (not recorded which). CDR3 sequence (DNA): TGTGCCAGCAGCTCCTCGGGGTGGGGGGAGTCCGGGGAGCTGTTTTTT. It translates to CASSSSGWGESGELFF.